This TCR beta chain was profiled in a study of blood T cell repertoires in COVID-19. This CDR3 has 12 residues. V lost 7 bases to trimming and J lost 9 bases; unmatched junction nucleotides: 8. CDR1 and CDR2 (germline): GTSNPN, SVGIG (reference sequence). The method was immunoSEQ multiplex PCR; TCRdb's version includes in-frame clones alone and lacks a portion of them. The sample comprises about half a million clones, 85% to 90% of which are singletons, and around 0.9% rests with the top ten. In this sample, this clone turned up once. This receptor was taken from a man younger than 30 with COVID-19, enrolled during active disease. The sequenced material came from peripheral blood. The rearrangement links TRBV30 to TRBJ2-7; 11 positions agree with TRBD2. The CDR3 bases are TGTGCCTATGTAGCGGGGGGGGACGGGCAGTACTTC. Translation gives CAYVAGGDGQYF.